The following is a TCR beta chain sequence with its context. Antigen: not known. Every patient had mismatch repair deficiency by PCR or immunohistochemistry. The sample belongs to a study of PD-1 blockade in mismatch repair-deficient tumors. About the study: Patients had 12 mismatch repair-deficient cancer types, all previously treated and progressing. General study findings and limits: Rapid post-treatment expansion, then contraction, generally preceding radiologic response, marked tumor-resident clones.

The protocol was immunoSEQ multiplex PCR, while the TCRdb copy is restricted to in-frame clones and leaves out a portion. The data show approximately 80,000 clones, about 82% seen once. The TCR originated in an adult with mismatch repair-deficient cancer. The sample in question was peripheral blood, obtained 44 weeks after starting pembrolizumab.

CDR3 coding DNA: TGTGCCAGCAGCCCTGGAGGTATGGGGAACACTGAAGCTTTCTTT. It is translated as CASSPGGMGNTEAFF. The J gene is TRBJ1-1, the V gene TRBV7-2; D uncertain. Germline V gene lookup returns CDR1 SGHTA and CDR2 FQGNSA. V was cut by 5 bases and J by 1 base, with 14 bases left in between. The CDR3 runs 15 residues.